The sequence of this T cell receptor (beta chain) was determined in a study of T cell changes during pregnancy in multiple sclerosis. Here immunoSEQ multiplex PCR was the method, and the copy in TCRdb shows in-frame clones only, minus some. The sample lists around 62,000 clones, roughly 88% occurring once. From germline, CDR1 is SGHNT and CDR2 YENEEA. V was pared by 4 bases and J by 6 bases, with 7 bases between. This CDR3 is built from 12 residues. The chain carries TRBV11-3 and TRBJ2-1; D is uncertain. Source: peripheral blood, taken in the second trimester of pregnancy. The source is a female donor in good health, enrolled as a control in a pregnancy study. CDR3 region: CASSSNSNEQFF. In nucleotides, the CDR3 is TGTGCCAGCAGCTCCAATAGCAATGAGCAGTTCTTC. Full variable domain (rest looked up from reference TRBV11-3 and TRBJ2-1): EAGVVQSPRYKIIEKKQPVAFWCNPISGHNTLYWYLQNLGQGPELLIRYENEEAVDDSQLPKDRFSAERLKGVDSTLKIQPAELGDSAVYLCASSSNSNEQFFGPGTRLTVL.